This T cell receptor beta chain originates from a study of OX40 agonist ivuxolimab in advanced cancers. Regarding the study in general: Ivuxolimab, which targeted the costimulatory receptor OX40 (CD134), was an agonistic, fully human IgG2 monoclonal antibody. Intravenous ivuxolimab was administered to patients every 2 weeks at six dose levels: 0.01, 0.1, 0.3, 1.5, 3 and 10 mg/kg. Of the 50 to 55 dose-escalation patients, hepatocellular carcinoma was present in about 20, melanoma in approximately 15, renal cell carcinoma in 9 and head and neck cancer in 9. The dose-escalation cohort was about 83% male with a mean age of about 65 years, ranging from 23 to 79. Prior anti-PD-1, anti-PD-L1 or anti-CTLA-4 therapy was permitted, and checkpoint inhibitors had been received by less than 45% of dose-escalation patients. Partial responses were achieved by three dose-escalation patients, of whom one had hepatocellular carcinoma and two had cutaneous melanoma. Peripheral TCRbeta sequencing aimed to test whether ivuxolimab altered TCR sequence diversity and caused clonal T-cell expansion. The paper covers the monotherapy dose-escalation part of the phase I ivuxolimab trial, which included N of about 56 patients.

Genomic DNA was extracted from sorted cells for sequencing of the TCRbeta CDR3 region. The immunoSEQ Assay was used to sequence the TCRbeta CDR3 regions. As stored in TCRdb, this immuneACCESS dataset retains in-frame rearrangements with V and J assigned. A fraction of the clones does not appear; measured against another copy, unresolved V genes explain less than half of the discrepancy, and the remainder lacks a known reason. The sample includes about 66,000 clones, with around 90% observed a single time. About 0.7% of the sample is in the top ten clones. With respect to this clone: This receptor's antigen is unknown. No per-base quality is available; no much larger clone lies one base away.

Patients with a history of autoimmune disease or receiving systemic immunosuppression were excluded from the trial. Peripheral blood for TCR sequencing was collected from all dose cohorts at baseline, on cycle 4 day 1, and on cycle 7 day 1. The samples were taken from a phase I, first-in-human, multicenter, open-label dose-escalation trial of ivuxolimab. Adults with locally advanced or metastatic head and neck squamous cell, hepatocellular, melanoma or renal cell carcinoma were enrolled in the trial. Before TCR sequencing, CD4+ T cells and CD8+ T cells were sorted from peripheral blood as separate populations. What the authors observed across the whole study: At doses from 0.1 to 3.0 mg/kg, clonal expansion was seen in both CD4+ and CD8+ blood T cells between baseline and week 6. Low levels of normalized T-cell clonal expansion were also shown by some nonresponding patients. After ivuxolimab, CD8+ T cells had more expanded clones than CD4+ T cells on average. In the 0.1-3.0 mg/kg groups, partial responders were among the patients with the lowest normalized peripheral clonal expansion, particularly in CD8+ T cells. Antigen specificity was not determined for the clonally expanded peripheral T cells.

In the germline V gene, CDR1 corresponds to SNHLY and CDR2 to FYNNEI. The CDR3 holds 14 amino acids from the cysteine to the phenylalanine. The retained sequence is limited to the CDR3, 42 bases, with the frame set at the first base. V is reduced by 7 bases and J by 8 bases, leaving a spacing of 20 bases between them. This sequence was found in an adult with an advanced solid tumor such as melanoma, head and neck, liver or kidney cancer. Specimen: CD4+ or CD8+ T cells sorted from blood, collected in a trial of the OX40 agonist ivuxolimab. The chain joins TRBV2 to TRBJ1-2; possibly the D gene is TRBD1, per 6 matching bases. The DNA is TGTGCCAGCAACATACAGGGATTCGGGATAGGCTACACCTTC. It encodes CASNIQGFGIGYTF.